A single sample is the source of the 25 T cell receptor beta chains below, sequenced in a study of blood T cell repertoires in COVID-19. The repertoire was sequenced with immunoSEQ multiplex PCR; TCRdb's copy has only in-frame clones and lacks some. The table lists some 150,000 clones, around four fifths of them singletons, with about 14% in the top ten. The sequenced material came from peripheral blood. These receptors all come from a woman in her sixties or seventies with COVID-19, enrolled during active disease.

The chain joins TRBV30 to TRBJ2-6, with 14 bases lining up with TRBD2. J gave up 2 bases and V 4 bases, and 7 bases lay outside the gene matches. Germline V gives CDR1 GTSNPN, CDR2 SVGIG (reference sequence). The CDR3 extends over 18 amino acids. The DNA for the CDR3 is TGTGCCTGGAAATGGGGGACTAGCGGGAGTACTGGGGCCAACGTCCTGACTTTC. Translated, it gives CAWKWGTSGSTGANVLTF.

J is TRBJ2-1 and V is TRBV27; 10 positions match TRBD2. With 6 bases clipped from V and 5 bases from J, the junction kept 10 bases outside the gene matches. This CDR3 is 16 amino acids long. Germline assignment: CDR1 MNHEY and CDR2 SMNVEV (reference sequence). CDR3 coding DNA: TGTGCCAGCAGCCTTAGGCTAGCGGGGGCCAACAATGAGCAGTTCTTC. Protein product: CASSLRLAGANNEQFF.

V and J are TRBV28 and TRBJ1-1, with D possibly matching TRBD1 (6 bases). CDR1 MDHEN and CDR2 SYDVKM come from the germline V gene. The V end lost 6 bases, the J end lost 1 base, and 12 bases lay between the germline ends. The CDR3 runs to 14 residues. CDR3 amino acids: CASRWTVRNTEAFF. The CDR3 DNA reads as TGTGCCAGCAGGTGGACAGTCCGGAACACTGAAGCTTTCTTT. The whole variable domain, remainder taken from reference TRBV28 and TRBJ1-1, is DVKVTQSSRYLVKRTGEKVFLECVQDMDHENMFWYRQDPGLGLRLIYFSYDVKMKEKGDIPEGYSVSREKKERFSLILESASTNQTSMYLCASRWTVRNTEAFFGQGTRLTVV.

The chain couples TRBV6-6 to TRBJ2-5; D may be TRBD1 (6 bases). CDR1 is MNHNY, CDR2 SVGAGI, per germline (reference sequence). Trimming shortened V by 2 bases and J by 2 bases, and 12 bases separated the two germline ends. CDR3 length: 15 residues. The CDR3 coding sequence is TGTGCCAGCAGTTACGCGGTGGACAGTCAAGAGACCCAGTACTTC. Translating it yields CASSYAVDSQETQYF.

V gene TRBV24-1 combines with J gene TRBJ2-5; a possible D gene is TRBD1 (6 bases). The CDR3 totals 14 residues. Trimming cost V 9 bases and J 2 bases, with 15 bases left between them. Germline-derived CDR1 and CDR2 are KGHDR and SFDVKD. CDR3 in DNA: TGTGCCACCTCCACAGGGTTCAATCAAGAGACCCAGTACTTC. This translates into CATSTGFNQETQYF.

The chain recombines TRBV12-3 or TRBV12-4 with TRBJ1-2; 10 bases are shared with TRBD1. The CDR3 is 13 amino acids. V shed 5 bases and J 8 bases; nucleotides not matched to a gene: 5. The CDR3, as DNA: TGTGCCAGCAGTGACAGGGGGCTCGGGGGCTACACCTTC. Its protein is CASSDRGLGGYTF.

The CDR3 DNA follows: TGTGCCAGTAGTATAGTGTCAGGGGCATCTCAGCCCCAGCATTTT. Translating it yields CASSIVSGASQPQHF. The rearrangement links TRBV19 to TRBJ1-5, with D possibly being TRBD1 (6 bases). Germline CDR1 reads LNHDA; CDR2 reads SQIVND (reference sequence). This CDR3 contains 15 residues. V lost 1 base to trimming and J lost 6 bases, with 13 bases between them. Together with reference TRBV19 and TRBJ1-5, the CDR3 gives the full variable domain: DGGITQSPKYLFRKEGQNVTLSCEQNLNHDAMYWYRQDPGQGLRLIYYSQIVNDFQKGDIAEGYSVSREKKESFPLTVTSAQKNPTAFYLCASSIVSGASQPQHFGDGTRLSIL.

The chain uses TRBV6-5 and TRBJ2-1, with a tentative D call TRBD2 (5 bases). This CDR3 has 11 amino acids. Trimming pared 5 bases from V and 9 bases from J, leaving 8 bases between. Germline V gene data show CDR1 as MNHEY and CDR2 as SVGAGI. The CDR3 DNA reads as TGTGCCAGCAGTACTGCGGGTGAGCAGTTCTTC. Translated, it gives CASSTAGEQFF.

The chain carries TRBV11-2 and TRBJ1-2; 10 nucleotides align to TRBD1. Germline loops: CDR1 SGHAT, CDR2 FQNNGV. Unmatched junction bases numbered 4, after V lost 5 bases and J lost 7 bases. The CDR3 extends over 13 amino acids. CDR3 coding DNA: TGTGCCAGCAGCCCAGGGACAGGGGTTGGCTACACCTTC. Encoded protein: CASSPGTGVGYTF.

Notes on this clone: Different DNA sequences within this sample yield the same CDR3. The chain carries TRBV5-1 and TRBJ2-5; D perhaps matches TRBD1 (6 bases). This CDR3 region has 13 residues. The ends were cut back, 2 bases at V and 5 bases at J, with 10 bases in the middle. The germline V gene encodes CDR1 SGHRS and CDR2 YFSETQ. In DNA, the CDR3 is TGCGCCAGCAGCTTAGGGGGTAGGGAGACCCAGTACTTC. Protein product: CASSLGGRETQYF.

V and J are TRBV7-2 and TRBJ1-3, with TRBD1 identical over 9 bases. CDR1 is SGHTA, CDR2 FQGNSA, per germline. The CDR3 covers 16 residues. The junction had 16 bases not matched to a gene; V was cut back by 5 bases and J by 11 bases. This CDR3 is CASSHRDRVEGNAIYF. The CDR3 bases are TGTGCCAGCAGCCACCGGGACAGGGTAGAGGGTAACGCCATATATTTT.

The chain joins TRBV15 to TRBJ1-5, with 8 bases identical to TRBD1. Germline lookup yields CDR1 LNHNV and CDR2 YYDKDF (reference sequence). The CDR3 is 14 amino acids. The ends lost 4 bases at V and 4 bases at J; junction bases unmatched: 3. The CDR3 spells CATSTTGGNQPQHF. Here the CDR3 DNA reads TGTGCCACCAGCACAACAGGGGGAAATCAGCCCCAGCATTTT.

The chain joins TRBV7-6 to TRBJ1-2, with unresolved D. Trimming removed 5 bases at V and 4 bases at J, with 26 bases between. Germline values: CDR1 SGHVS, CDR2 FNYEAQ. This CDR3 has 18 residues. The CDR3 region is CASSLRMRATGGSYGYTF. The CDR3 DNA is TGTGCCAGCAGCCTACGCATGAGGGCAACGGGTGGAAGCTATGGCTACACCTTC.

CDR3 nucleotide sequence: TGTGCCAGCAAAGTCGCGGGGGTCTACGAGCAGTACGTC. Amino acids: CASKVAGVYEQYV. V is TRBV6-5 and J is TRBJ2-7, with 7 bases identical to TRBD2. Germline lookup yields CDR1 MNHEY and CDR2 SVGAGI. V was pared by 7 bases and J by 3 bases, with 6 bases of the junction left unmatched. The CDR3 contains 13 residues.

This clone occurred once. The rearrangement uses TRBV6-5 and TRBJ1-5; 8 bases fit TRBD1. The CDR3 is 15 residues long. After removal of 10 bases from V and 7 bases from J, the junction contained 15 bases not matched to a gene. The germline V gene encodes CDR1 MNHEY and CDR2 SVGAGI. CDR3 in DNA: TGTGCCACTGCCCTAAGTCAGGGGGCATTGCAGCCCCAGCATTTT. This gives the protein CATALSQGALQPQHF.

This chain links TRBV15 with TRBJ2-3, with D perhaps TRBD2 (6 bases). CDR3 length equals 17 residues. The germline V gene has CDR1 LNHNV and CDR2 YYDKDF (reference sequence). Trimming left V 1 base short and J 1 base short, with 15 bases between. In nucleotides, the CDR3 is TGTGCCACCAGCAGAGGCAATCGGGGCGGGGGCACAGATACGCAGTATTTT. It translates to CATSRGNRGGGTDTQYF. Full variable domain (remainder filled in from reference TRBV15 and TRBJ2-3): DAMVIQNPRYQVTQFGKPVTLSCSQTLNHNVMYWYQQKSSQAPKLLFHYYDKDFNNEADTPDNFQSRRPNTSFCFLDIRSPGLGDTAMYLCATSRGNRGGGTDTQYFGPGTRLTVL.

The chain couples TRBV6-6 to TRBJ1-6, with D unresolved. V was shortened by 5 bases and J by 0 bases, with 14 bases between the two germline ends. The germline CDR1 and CDR2 sequences are MNHNY and SVGAGI (reference sequence). This CDR3 has 17 residues. CDR3 region: CASSLRRETSYNSPLHF. In nucleotides, the CDR3 is TGTGCCAGCAGTCTCCGACGGGAAACCTCCTATAATTCACCCCTCCACTTT.

The gene calls are TRBV20-1 and TRBJ1-1; D is perhaps TRBD1 (5 bases). The V gene lost 5 bases and the J gene lost 4 bases, with 11 bases spanning the gap. The CDR3 sequence is 12 residues long. Germline CDR1 is DFQATT and CDR2 is SNEGSKA (reference sequence). CDR3: CSARGGATEAFF. CDR3 in DNA: TGCAGTGCTCGTGGGGGAGCCACTGAAGCTTTCTTT.

V is TRBV11-2 and J is TRBJ2-5; 7 positions agree with TRBD2. The CDR3 is made up of 16 amino acids. In germline, CDR1 is SGHAT, CDR2 FQNNGV. V gave up 5 bases and J gave up 3 bases; unmatched junction bases: 12. Here the CDR3 reads CASSPARVGLKETQYF. The DNA for the CDR3 is TGTGCCAGCAGCCCTGCCCGGGTGGGACTAAAAGAGACCCAGTACTTC.

The chain joins TRBV7-9 to TRBJ1-4; D call uncertain. The CDR3 consists of 15 residues. The V end lost 5 bases, the J end lost 8 bases, and 18 bases lay between the germline ends. Germline CDR1 and CDR2: SEHNR and FQNEAQ (reference sequence). The CDR3 sequence: CASSAALGGREKLFF. CDR3 bases: TGTGCCAGCAGCGCCGCCCTCGGAGGTAGAGAAAAACTGTTTTTT.

The chain joins TRBV6-5 to TRBJ1-2; TRBD1 agrees at 7 bases. In germline, CDR1 is MNHEY, CDR2 SVGAGI. The CDR3 loop spans 16 amino acids. V shed 4 bases, J shed 4 bases, and the junction held 12 bases outside the gene matches. The CDR3 region is CASSSYGTATSYGYTF. For the CDR3, the DNA is TGTGCCAGCAGTTCGTACGGGACAGCAACCTCCTATGGCTACACCTTC.

The rearrangement joins TRBV29-1 to TRBJ1-2, with 12 bases matching TRBD1. Germline V lookup: CDR1 SQVTM, CDR2 ANQGSEA. The CDR3 spans 16 residues. The V and J ends lost 6 bases and 5 bases, in that order; junction bases with no gene match: 13. CDR3 in DNA: TGCAGCGTGGACGTGATGGGACAGGGGGCTGTGTATGGCTACACCTTC. This sequence encodes CSVDVMGQGAVYGYTF.

V usage is TRBV6-2 or TRBV6-3 and J usage is TRBJ1-1; D ambiguous. CDR1 and CDR2 from the germline V gene are MNHEY and SVGEGT. This CDR3 comprises 15 residues. Trimming pared 2 bases from V and 7 bases from J, leaving 17 bases between. Written as DNA, the CDR3 is TGTGCCAGCAGTTACGATGGGCCCCAGGTGGGTGAAGCTTTCTTT. Translated: CASSYDGPQVGEAFF.

The chain uses TRBV6-5 and TRBJ2-7; 9 nucleotides line up with TRBD1. This CDR3 has 15 residues. After removal of 6 bases from V and 3 bases from J, the junction contained 9 bases not matched to a gene. The germline V gene encodes CDR1 MNHEY and CDR2 SVGAGI. This CDR3 reads CASSSPGQGNYEQYF. CDR3 DNA: TGTGCCAGCAGCTCCCCGGGACAGGGCAACTACGAGCAGTACTTC.

This clone has only a few counts. V gene TRBV7-9 combines with J gene TRBJ2-7; D possibly corresponds to TRBD2 (6 bases). The CDR3 spans 17 residues. Germline V lookup: CDR1 SEHNR, CDR2 FQNEAQ (reference sequence). V was trimmed by 5 bases and J by 1 base, leaving 21 bases between them. The CDR3 here is CASSDDLGGALSYEQYV. CDR3 in DNA: TGTGCCAGCAGCGACGATCTGGGCGGGGCCCTTTCCTACGAGCAGTACGTC.